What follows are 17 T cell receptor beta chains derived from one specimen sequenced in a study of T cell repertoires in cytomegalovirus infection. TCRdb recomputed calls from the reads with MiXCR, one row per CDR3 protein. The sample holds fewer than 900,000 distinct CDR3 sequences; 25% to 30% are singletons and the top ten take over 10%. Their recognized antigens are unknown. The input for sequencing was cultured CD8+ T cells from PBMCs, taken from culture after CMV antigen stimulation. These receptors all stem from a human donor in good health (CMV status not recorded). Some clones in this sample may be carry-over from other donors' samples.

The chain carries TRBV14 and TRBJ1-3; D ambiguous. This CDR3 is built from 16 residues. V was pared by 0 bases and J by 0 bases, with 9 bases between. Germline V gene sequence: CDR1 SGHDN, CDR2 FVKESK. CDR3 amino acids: CASSQDRSNSGNTIYF. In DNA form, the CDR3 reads TGTGCCAGCAGCCAAGATCGGAGCAACTCTGGAAACACCATATATTTT.

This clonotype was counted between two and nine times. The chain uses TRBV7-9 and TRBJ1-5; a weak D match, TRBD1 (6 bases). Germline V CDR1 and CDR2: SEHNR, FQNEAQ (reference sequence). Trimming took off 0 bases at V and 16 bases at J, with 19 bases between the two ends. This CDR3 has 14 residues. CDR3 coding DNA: TGTGCCAGCAGCTTAGCCCAAGGGGGGAGGGGAGGACATTTT. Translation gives CASSLAQGGRGGHF.

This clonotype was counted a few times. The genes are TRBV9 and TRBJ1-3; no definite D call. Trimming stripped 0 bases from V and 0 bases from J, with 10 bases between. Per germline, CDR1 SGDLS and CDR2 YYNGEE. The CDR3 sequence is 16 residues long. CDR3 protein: CASSVDEHLSGNTIYF. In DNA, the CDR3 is TGTGCCAGCAGCGTAGACGAGCACCTCTCTGGAAACACCATATATTTT.

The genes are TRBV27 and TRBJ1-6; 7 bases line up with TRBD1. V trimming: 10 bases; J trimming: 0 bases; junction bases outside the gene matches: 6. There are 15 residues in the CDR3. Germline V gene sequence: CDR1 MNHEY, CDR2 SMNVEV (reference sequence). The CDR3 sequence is CATSGQSSYNSPLHF. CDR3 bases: TGTGCCACCTCGGGACAGAGCTCCTATAATTCACCCCTCCACTTT.

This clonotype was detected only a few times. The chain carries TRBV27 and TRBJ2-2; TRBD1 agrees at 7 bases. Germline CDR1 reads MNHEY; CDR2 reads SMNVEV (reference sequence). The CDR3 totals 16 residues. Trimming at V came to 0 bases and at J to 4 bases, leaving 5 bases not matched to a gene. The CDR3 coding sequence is TGTGCCAGCAGTTTATCGAGAGGGGGCAGCACCGGGGAGCTGTTTTTT. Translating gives CASSLSRGGSTGELFF.

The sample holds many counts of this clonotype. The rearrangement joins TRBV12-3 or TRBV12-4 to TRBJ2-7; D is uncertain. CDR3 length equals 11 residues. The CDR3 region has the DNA TGTGCCAGCAGCTTAGGCTACGAGCAGTACGTC. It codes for CASSLGYEQYV.

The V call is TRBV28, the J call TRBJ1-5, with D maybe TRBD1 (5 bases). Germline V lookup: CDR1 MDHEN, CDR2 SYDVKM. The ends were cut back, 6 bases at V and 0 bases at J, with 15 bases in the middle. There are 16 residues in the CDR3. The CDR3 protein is CASRKGPKYSNQPQHF. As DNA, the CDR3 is TGTGCCAGCAGGAAGGGACCGAAGTATAGCAATCAGCCCCAGCATTTT.

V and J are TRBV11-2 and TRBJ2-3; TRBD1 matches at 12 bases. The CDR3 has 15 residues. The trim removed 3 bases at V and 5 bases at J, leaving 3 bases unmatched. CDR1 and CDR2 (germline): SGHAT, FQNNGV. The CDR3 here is CASSFGDRGQDTQYF. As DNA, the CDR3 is TGTGCCAGCAGCTTTGGGGACAGGGGGCAAGATACGCAGTATTTT.

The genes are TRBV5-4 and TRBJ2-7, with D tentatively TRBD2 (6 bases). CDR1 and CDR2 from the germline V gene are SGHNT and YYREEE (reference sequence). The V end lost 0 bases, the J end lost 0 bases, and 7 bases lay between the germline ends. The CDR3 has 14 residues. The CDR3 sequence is CASSLGDSSYEQYF. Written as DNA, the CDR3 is TGTGCCAGCAGCTTGGGGGACTCCTCCTACGAGCAGTACTTC.

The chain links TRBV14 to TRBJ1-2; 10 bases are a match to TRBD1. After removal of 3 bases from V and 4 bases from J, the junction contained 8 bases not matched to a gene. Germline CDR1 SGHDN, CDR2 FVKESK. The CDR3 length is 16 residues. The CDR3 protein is CASSHETGQGFYGYTF. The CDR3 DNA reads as TGTGCCAGCAGCCATGAAACGGGACAGGGGTTCTATGGCTACACCTTC.

The CDR3 protein is CASSGGFGYEQYF. The CDR3 DNA follows: TGTGCCAGCAGCGGTGGGTTTGGGTACGAGCAGTACTTC. The V gene is TRBV5-3, the J gene TRBJ2-7, with a weak D call TRBD2 (5 bases). TRBV5-3 is reported as an ORF; its role is uncertain. CDR3 size: 13 residues. V was trimmed by 8 bases and J by 4 bases, leaving 16 bases between them.

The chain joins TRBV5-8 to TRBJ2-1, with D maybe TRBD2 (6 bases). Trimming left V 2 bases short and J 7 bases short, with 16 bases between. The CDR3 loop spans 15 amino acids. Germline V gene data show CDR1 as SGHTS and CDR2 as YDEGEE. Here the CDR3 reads CASSLGLIGDNEQFF. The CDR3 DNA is TGTGCCAGCAGCTTAGGACTAATCGGTGATAATGAGCAGTTCTTC.

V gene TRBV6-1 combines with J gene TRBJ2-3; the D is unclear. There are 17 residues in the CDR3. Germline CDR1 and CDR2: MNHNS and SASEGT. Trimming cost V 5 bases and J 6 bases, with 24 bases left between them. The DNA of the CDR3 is TGTGCCAGCAGTCCCAAGGGAAAGGCTAGACGTGAGGATACGCAGTATTTT. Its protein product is CASSPKGKARREDTQYF.

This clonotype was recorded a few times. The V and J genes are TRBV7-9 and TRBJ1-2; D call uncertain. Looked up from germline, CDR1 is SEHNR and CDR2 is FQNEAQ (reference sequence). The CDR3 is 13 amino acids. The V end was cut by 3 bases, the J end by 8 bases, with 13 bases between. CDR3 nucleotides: TGTGCCAGCAGCTTCGGAGGGCGGGAAGGCTACACCTTC. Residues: CASSFGGREGYTF.

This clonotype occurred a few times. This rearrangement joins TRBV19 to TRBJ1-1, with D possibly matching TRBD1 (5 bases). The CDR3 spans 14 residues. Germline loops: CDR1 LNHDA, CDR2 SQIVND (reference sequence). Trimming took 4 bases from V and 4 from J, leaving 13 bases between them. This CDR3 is CASSTLPGPTEAFF. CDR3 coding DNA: TGTGCCAGTAGTACCCTACCGGGGCCCACTGAAGCTTTCTTT.

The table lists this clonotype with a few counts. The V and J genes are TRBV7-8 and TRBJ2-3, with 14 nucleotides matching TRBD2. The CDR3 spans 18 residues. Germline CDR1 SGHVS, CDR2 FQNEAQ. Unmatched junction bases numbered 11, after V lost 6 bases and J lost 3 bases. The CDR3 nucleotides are TGTGCCAGCAGTCGACTAGCGGGGGGGTTACCTCGGACAGATACGCAGTATTTT. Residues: CASSRLAGGLPRTDTQYF. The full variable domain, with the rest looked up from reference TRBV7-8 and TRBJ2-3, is GAGVSQSPRYKVAKRGQDVALRCDPISGHVSLFWYQQALGQGPEFLTYFQNEAQLDKSGLPSDRFFAERPEGSVSTLKIQRTQQEDSAVYLCASSRLAGGLPRTDTQYFGPGTRLTVL.

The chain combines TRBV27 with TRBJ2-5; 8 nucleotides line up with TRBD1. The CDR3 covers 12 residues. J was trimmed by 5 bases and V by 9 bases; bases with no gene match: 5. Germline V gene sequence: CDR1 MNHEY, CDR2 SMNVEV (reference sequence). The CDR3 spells CASRQGRETQYF. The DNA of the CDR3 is TGTGCCAGTCGACAGGGGAGGGAGACCCAGTACTTC.